This T cell receptor beta chain originates from a study of T-cell reconstitution after alpha-beta-depleted transplantation in children. The TCRbeta library was prepared with unique molecular identifiers. TCRdb processed the PCR reads anew with MiXCR; each CDR3 protein has one entry. The table records 500,000 to 600,000 distinct CDR3 sequences, approximately 29% of them present only once. Trimming cost V 1 base and J 3 bases, with 7 bases left between them. Looked up from germline, CDR1 is SQVTM and CDR2 is ANQGSEA. The CDR3 loop spans 12 amino acids. This clonotype was seen more than once but under ten times.

This chain joins TRBV29-1 and TRBJ2-7; no clear D. The receptor comes from a human donor who donated a stem cell graft to a child with aplastic anemia. Here the sequenced sample was PBMCs from the stem cell graft donor, taken from the stem cell graft. CDR3 sequence (DNA): TGCAGCGTTGAAGGCAGAAGCTACGAGCAGTACGTC. This gives the protein CSVEGRSYEQYV.